In this sample, the clone carrying this T cell receptor (beta chain) turned up a few times. The target antigen is unknown. This specimen belongs to a study of T-cell reconstitution after alpha-beta-depleted transplantation in children. General observations from the study: Day-60 TCRbeta diversity that was high in some patients was derived from surviving recipient T cells and thymic progenitors. Counts and diversity of T cells one year after transplant came mostly from newly produced T cells. At around two months after transplant, the alpha-beta T cells were reportedly derived from several hundred expanded clones that came from non-depleted graft cells.

Trimming took 1 base from V and 2 from J, leaving 11 bases between them. This CDR3 contains 15 residues. Germline V gene data show CDR1 as SGHAT and CDR2 as FQNNGV. TCRbeta library construction was performed incorporating unique molecular identifiers. TCRdb recomputed calls from the PCR reads with MiXCR, one row per CDR3 protein. The sample shows about a million distinct CDR3 sequences, about 29% of them seen only once. The TCR originated in a boy under three years old who had a stem cell transplant for SCID, so the T cells may come from the graft donor. This specimen was PBMCs, mostly from graft donor cells, taken 360 days after TCRalphabeta/CD19-depleted stem cell transplant. The chain employs TRBV11-2 and TRBJ2-5; D remains ambiguous. This CDR3 is CASSLAAQFQETQYF. The CDR3 DNA sequence: TGTGCCAGCAGCTTAGCAGCCCAGTTTCAAGAGACCCAGTACTTC.